This T cell receptor (beta chain) emerged from a study of T-cell reconstitution after alpha-beta-depleted transplantation in children. CDR1 is DFQATT and CDR2 is SNEGSKA in the germline V gene (reference sequence). The CDR3 runs to 14 residues. Unique molecular identifiers tagged the TCRbeta library. MiXCR, applied by TCRdb to the PCR reads, yields one record per CDR3 protein. This sample yields approximately 640,000 distinct CDR3 sequences, of which around 17% are seen a single time; approximately 1% belongs to the top ten. Of note for this clonotype: This may stem from a read error, because a much larger clone lies one nucleotide away.

This material consisted of PBMCs from the stem cell graft donor, taken from the stem cell graft. The chain has TRBV20-1 and TRBJ1-5; D is ambiguous. The sequence was obtained from a human donor who donated a stem cell graft to a child with acute myeloid leukemia. CDR3 nucleotides: TGCTGTGCTGGACCCGCGGGGAGCGGCCAGCCCCAGCATTTT. Translation: CCAGPAGSGQPQHF.